The rows below give T cell receptor beta chains drawn from one sample of a study of blood T cell repertoires in COVID-19. The table came from immunoSEQ multiplex PCR; TCRdb's copy has only in-frame clones and leaves some out. The repertoire includes 150,000 to 200,000 clones, around 82% of them detected once, and more than 6% sits in the top ten. Sample: peripheral blood. All receptors come from a woman in her forties with COVID-19, enrolled during active disease. Both conserved end residues are part of each CDR3. A D gene is named only where the DNA matches it firmly. Clone size is stated in some rows and not others, as once, few, many or a class when expanded.

abundance: NA; d_gene: TRBD2; j_gene: TRBJ2-2; v_gene: TRBV9; CDR3nt: TGTGCCAGCGCCTTATATGCTAGCGGGAGTCCCACCGGGGAGCTGTTTTTT; CDR3aa: CASALYASGSPTGELFF
abundance: NA; d_gene: NA; j_gene: TRBJ1-6; v_gene: TRBV2; CDR3nt: TGTGCCAGCAACCAGCAGGGGACGCATAATTCACCCCTCCACTTT; CDR3aa: CASNQQGTHNSPLHF
abundance: NA; d_gene: NA; j_gene: TRBJ2-5; v_gene: TRBV5-1; CDR3nt: TGCGCCAGCAGCTTCCTCGGGAGAACGGGAGAGACCCAGTACTTC; CDR3aa: CASSFLGRTGETQYF
abundance: NA; d_gene: TRBD2; j_gene: TRBJ2-3; v_gene: TRBV2; CDR3nt: TGTGCCAGCACCCGGCCTAGCGGTAGCACAGATACGCAGTATTTT; CDR3aa: CASTRPSGSTDTQYF
abundance: NA; d_gene: NA; j_gene: TRBJ2-5; v_gene: TRBV13; CDR3nt: TGTGCCAGCAGCTTACAGTCCGAAGAGACCCAGTACTTC; CDR3aa: CASSLQSEETQYF
abundance: NA; d_gene: NA; j_gene: TRBJ2-3; v_gene: TRBV11-2; CDR3nt: TGTGCCAGCAGCTTGGCGGGGTCCAGCAGTCCGCAGTATTTT; CDR3aa: CASSLAGSSSPQYF
abundance: NA; d_gene: TRBD2; j_gene: TRBJ2-5; v_gene: TRBV20-1; CDR3nt: TGCAGTGCTAGTGGTGGCGGCCTAGCGGGAGTGGAGGAGACCCAGTACTTC; CDR3aa: CSASGGGLAGVEETQYF
abundance: many; d_gene: NA; j_gene: TRBJ1-1; v_gene: TRBV20-1; CDR3nt: TGCAGTGCTAGTTCCGCCAGTGGTATAACTGAAGCTTTCTTT; CDR3aa: CSASSASGITEAFF
abundance: NA; d_gene: NA; j_gene: TRBJ2-1; v_gene: TRBV7-9; CDR3nt: TGTGCCAGCAGAGTCGGGCGGGGAAGGGTCGATGAGCAGTTCTTC; CDR3aa: CASRVGRGRVDEQFF
abundance: NA; d_gene: NA; j_gene: TRBJ2-7; v_gene: TRBV5-1; CDR3nt: TGCGCCAGCAGCTTGGGAGGGTCTGACGAGCAGTACTTC; CDR3aa: CASSLGGSDEQYF
abundance: NA; d_gene: NA; j_gene: TRBJ2-3; v_gene: TRBV29-1; CDR3nt: TGCAGCGTTGTCCAACAGGGCCGCACAGATACGCAGTATTTT; CDR3aa: CSVVQQGRTDTQYF
abundance: once; d_gene: NA; j_gene: TRBJ2-5; v_gene: TRBV19; CDR3nt: TGTGCCAGTACGACCGGGACTTCTCAAGAGACCCAGTACTTC; CDR3aa: CASTTGTSQETQYF
abundance: NA; d_gene: NA; j_gene: TRBJ2-7; v_gene: TRBV5-6; CDR3nt: TGTGCCAGCAGCTTTGACAGTTATACCTACGAGCAGTACTTC; CDR3aa: CASSFDSYTYEQYF
abundance: NA; d_gene: NA; j_gene: TRBJ2-7; v_gene: TRBV11-2; CDR3nt: TGTGCCAGCAGCTTAAAGTCGGACAGTGGATTGCACTTC; CDR3aa: CASSLKSDSGLHF
abundance: NA; d_gene: NA; j_gene: TRBJ2-7; v_gene: TRBV13; CDR3nt: TGTGCCAGCAGCTTAGGCCGGGGAGCCTACGAGCAGTACTTC; CDR3aa: CASSLGRGAYEQYF
abundance: NA; d_gene: TRBD2; j_gene: TRBJ2-2; v_gene: TRBV27; CDR3nt: TGTGCCAGCAGTCCTAGCGGGAGAACGACCGGGGAGCTGTTTTTT; CDR3aa: CASSPSGRTTGELFF
abundance: NA; d_gene: TRBD2; j_gene: TRBJ2-1; v_gene: TRBV6-2/TRBV6-3; CDR3nt: TGTGCCAGCAGTCTGGGACTAGCGGGGATATACAATGAGCAGTTCTTC; CDR3aa: CASSLGLAGIYNEQFF
abundance: NA; d_gene: NA; j_gene: TRBJ1-6; v_gene: TRBV10-2; CDR3nt: TGCGCCAGCAGTGAGATTTCAGGTTCACCCCTCCACTTT; CDR3aa: CASSEISGSPLHF
abundance: NA; d_gene: NA; j_gene: TRBJ1-1; v_gene: TRBV14; CDR3nt: TGTGCCAGCAGCTGGGGGCAAAACACTGAAGCTTTCTTT; CDR3aa: CASSWGQNTEAFF
abundance: NA; d_gene: NA; j_gene: TRBJ1-6; v_gene: TRBV27; CDR3nt: TGTGCCAGCAGTTTAGGGCCGAGGGGGGGCTCCTATAATTCACCCCTCCACTTT; CDR3aa: CASSLGPRGGSYNSPLHF
abundance: NA; d_gene: TRBD2; j_gene: TRBJ2-1; v_gene: TRBV3-1/TRBV3-2; CDR3nt: TGTGCCAGCAGCATAGGAACTAGCGGGATCTACAATGAGCAGTTCTTC; CDR3aa: CASSIGTSGIYNEQFF
abundance: NA; d_gene: NA; j_gene: TRBJ2-2; v_gene: TRBV3-1/TRBV3-2; CDR3nt: TGTGCCAGCAGCCAAGCCGGACTCACCGGGGAGCTGTTTTTT; CDR3aa: CASSQAGLTGELFF
abundance: NA; d_gene: TRBD2; j_gene: TRBJ2-2; v_gene: TRBV10-3; CDR3nt: TGTGCCATCAGTGGGCGGGTGGGAGCGGGAACGAACACCGGGGAGCTGTTTTTT; CDR3aa: CAISGRVGAGTNTGELFF
abundance: NA; d_gene: TRBD2; j_gene: TRBJ2-1; v_gene: TRBV10-3; CDR3nt: TGTGCCATCAGTGGACTAGCGGAGAAGGGGGTGCAGTTCTTC; CDR3aa: CAISGLAEKGVQFF
abundance: NA; d_gene: TRBD1; j_gene: TRBJ1-1; v_gene: TRBV6-4; CDR3nt: TGTGCCAACAAGGCACCTACAGGGGGGAAGACGAACACTGAAGCTTTCTTT; CDR3aa: CANKAPTGGKTNTEAFF
abundance: NA; d_gene: NA; j_gene: TRBJ1-2; v_gene: TRBV4-1; CDR3nt: TGCGCCAGCAGCCAAGGCCCCGGGGGAGGGCAGGGAAACTATGGCTACACCTTC; CDR3aa: CASSQGPGGGQGNYGYTF
abundance: NA; d_gene: NA; j_gene: TRBJ2-5; v_gene: TRBV20-1; CDR3nt: TGCAGTCTGCTAGTTACGGAGACCCAGTACTTC; CDR3aa: CSLLVTETQYF
abundance: once; d_gene: TRBD1; j_gene: TRBJ2-2; v_gene: TRBV19; CDR3nt: TGTGCCAGTAGTAAACCGGGACAGATCGTTGGGGAGCTGTTTTTT; CDR3aa: CASSKPGQIVGELFF
abundance: few; d_gene: NA; j_gene: TRBJ2-2; v_gene: TRBV19; CDR3nt: TGTGCCAGTACCCCGACAGGCGCTTACACCGGGGAGCTGTTTTTT; CDR3aa: CASTPTGAYTGELFF
abundance: once; d_gene: TRBD1; j_gene: TRBJ1-1; v_gene: TRBV7-9; CDR3nt: TGTGCCAGCAGCTTTGACAAAGGGGTCACAGGGGTGAACACTGAAGCTTTCTTT; CDR3aa: CASSFDKGVTGVNTEAFF
abundance: NA; d_gene: TRBD2; j_gene: TRBJ2-5; v_gene: TRBV28; CDR3nt: TGTGCCAGCAGCCTATCCGGCTCGTTTGGGACTAGCCAAGAGACCCAGTACTTC; CDR3aa: CASSLSGSFGTSQETQYF
abundance: NA; d_gene: NA; j_gene: TRBJ2-5; v_gene: TRBV12-3/TRBV12-4; CDR3nt: TGTGCCAGCAGTACAGGGCCAAAAGAGACCCAGTACTTC; CDR3aa: CASSTGPKETQYF
abundance: few; d_gene: NA; j_gene: TRBJ1-6; v_gene: TRBV6-1; CDR3nt: TGTGCCAGCAGTGGCGGCGGGGGGGTGGGCAATTCACCCCTCCACTTT; CDR3aa: CASSGGGGVGNSPLHF
abundance: NA; d_gene: NA; j_gene: TRBJ2-1; v_gene: TRBV9; CDR3nt: TGTGCCAGCAGCCCTTCCGGACAGTACAATGAGCAGTTCTTC; CDR3aa: CASSPSGQYNEQFF
abundance: NA; d_gene: TRBD1; j_gene: TRBJ1-2; v_gene: TRBV30; CDR3nt: TGTGCCTGGAGTGTAGGGACAGGGCGTTCCGGCTACACCTTC; CDR3aa: CAWSVGTGRSGYTF
abundance: NA; d_gene: TRBD2; j_gene: TRBJ2-3; v_gene: TRBV4-1; CDR3nt: TGCGCCAGCAGCCAACTAACTAGCGTGGATACGCAGTATTTT; CDR3aa: CASSQLTSVDTQYF
abundance: NA; d_gene: TRBD2; j_gene: TRBJ2-1; v_gene: TRBV14; CDR3nt: TGTGCCAGCAGCCTCCGGGAGGCCATTTTCAATGAGCAGTTCTTC; CDR3aa: CASSLREAIFNEQFF
abundance: NA; d_gene: NA; j_gene: TRBJ1-1; v_gene: TRBV7-9; CDR3nt: TGTGCCAGCAGCTTAACAAGCGAAAGCATGAACACTGAAGCTTTCTTT; CDR3aa: CASSLTSESMNTEAFF
abundance: NA; d_gene: TRBD2; j_gene: TRBJ2-1; v_gene: TRBV4-2; CDR3nt: TGTGCCAGCAGCGTAAGACTAGCGGGAAATGAGCAGTTCTTC; CDR3aa: CASSVRLAGNEQFF
abundance: NA; d_gene: NA; j_gene: TRBJ2-7; v_gene: TRBV28; CDR3nt: TGTGCCAGCAGCCCAAGGGGTGGACGGACCTACGAGCAGTACTTC; CDR3aa: CASSPRGGRTYEQYF
abundance: NA; d_gene: NA; j_gene: TRBJ1-3; v_gene: TRBV7-2; CDR3nt: TGTGCCAGCAGCTCCTTGGCCAACTCTGGAAACACCATATATTTT; CDR3aa: CASSSLANSGNTIYF